This T cell receptor (beta chain) was sequenced for a study of blood T cell repertoires in COVID-19. Across the whole study: From T cells, B-cell-depleted T cells, or PBMCs came the material, which was cDNA or gDNA.

TCRdb's table, derived via immunoSEQ multiplex PCR, lists solely in-frame clones and lacks some. This table has 250,000 or so clones, nearly 90% appearing once. Sequenced input: PBMCs or T cells enriched from blood (not recorded which). The sequence was collected from a man younger than 45 who had recovered from COVID-19.

CDR3 coding DNA: TGTGCCAGCAGCTTTGGGCGGGGGGGCCCAGATACGCAGTATTTT. Its translation: CASSFGRGGPDTQYF. This sequence joins TRBV7-2 and TRBJ2-3; 9 bases align to TRBD2. Germline trimming cut 3 bases from V and 4 bases from J; bases unmatched to any gene: 5. This CDR3 has 15 amino acids. Per germline, CDR1 SGHTA and CDR2 FQGNSA.